This T cell receptor beta chain was observed in a study of blood T cell repertoires in COVID-19. This clone came up a few times. The authors' processing: Amplified reference gene primers provided the basis for estimating nucleated cell counts. TCRdb keeps only in-frame clones here, not all; method: immunoSEQ multiplex PCR. That table supplies the V and J calls and clone size; D and trimming were determined from the DNA. The data hold roughly 190,000 clones, with under 90% observed a single time. The sequence was collected from a human donor in a cohort sampled during active COVID-19. Sequences were obtained from peripheral blood.

In DNA, the CDR3 is TGTGCCAGCAGCCGACAGGGGGCAGGCCGTCAAAAACTGTTTTTT. Its translation is CASSRQGAGRQKLFF. The V and J genes are TRBV6-5 and TRBJ1-4, with TRBD1 matching 10 bases. Per germline, CDR1 MNHEY and CDR2 SVGAGI. The CDR3 has 15 residues. V shed 6 bases and J 9 bases; nucleotides not matched to a gene: 10.